A selection of T cell receptor beta chains follows, all from one sample in a study of blood T cells in healthy people across ages. MiXCR, run by TCRdb on the 5' RACE reads, gives a single entry per CDR3 protein. The sample has about 1.8 million distinct CDR3 sequences; around half are singletons. Sequenced input: blood. These receptors were collected from a woman between 40 and 50 years old in good health. The CDR3 runs from the conserved cysteine through the conserved F or W. D genes are given only for firm matches. The size entry is marked missing in some rows and otherwise reads once, few, many or a size class.

V gene	J gene	D gene	clone size	CDR3 protein	CDR3 DNA
TRBV5-1	TRBJ2-3	-	-	CASSLAGLKAATDTQYF	TGCGCCAGCAGCTTGGCAGGACTTAAGGCTGCCACAGATACGCAGTATTTT
TRBV12-3/TRBV12-4	TRBJ1-4	-	-	CASSLLAEKLFF	TGTGCCAGCAGCCTCTTGGCCGAAAAACTGTTTTTT
TRBV5-4	TRBJ2-2	-	-	CASSLAREANTGELFF	TGTGCCAGCAGCTTGGCTAGAGAAGCGAACACCGGGGAGCTGTTTTTT
TRBV20-1	TRBJ2-4	TRBD1	-	CSAREWTGAKNIQYF	TGCAGTGCTAGAGAATGGACAGGGGCGAAAAACATTCAGTACTTC
TRBV6-5	TRBJ2-7	TRBD1	few	CASSYTPGGLYEQYF	TGTGCCAGCAGTTATACCCCAGGGGGCCTGTACGAGCAGTACTTC
TRBV12-3/TRBV12-4	TRBJ2-3	-	-	CASTHDMDTQYF	TGTGCCAGCACCCACGACATGGATACGCAGTATTTT
TRBV3-1	TRBJ2-1	-	-	CASSQRRGPSGSYNEQFF	TGTGCCAGCAGCCAAAGGCGGGGGCCCTCTGGCTCCTACAATGAGCAGTTCTTC
TRBV6-5	TRBJ1-2	-	few	CASRISRVYGYTF	TGTGCCAGCAGGATATCGAGAGTATATGGCTACACCTTC
TRBV4-3	TRBJ2-7	-	-	CASSQGGGAGINEQYF	TGCGCCAGCAGCCAAGGAGGAGGCGCGGGGATCAATGAGCAGTACTTC
TRBV6-5	TRBJ2-4	TRBD2	once	CASSYSMGLAVYGQYF	TGTGCCAGCAGTTACTCGATGGGGCTAGCGGTATACGGGCAGTACTTC
TRBV3-1	TRBJ1-6	TRBD1	once	CASSPGQRNSPLHF	TGTGCCAGCAGCCCGGGACAGCGTAATTCACCCCTCCACTTT
TRBV6-2/TRBV6-3	TRBJ2-5	TRBD1	-	CASSSYAGTGIYERYF	TGTGCCAGCAGTTCCTATGCCGGGACAGGGATTTACGAGCGGTACTTC
TRBV20-1	TRBJ2-5	-	-	CSALPGSGETQYF	TGCAGTGCTCTCCCAGGGTCTGGGGAGACCCAGTACTTC
TRBV2	TRBJ2-3	-	-	CASSSLEAATDTQYF	TGTGCCAGCAGTTCCTTAGAGGCGGCCACAGATACGCAGTATTTT
TRBV13	TRBJ1-5	-	-	CASSLAGFDQPQHF	TGTGCCAGCAGCTTAGCAGGGTTCGACCAGCCCCAGCATTTT
TRBV20-1	TRBJ2-7	-	few	CSADLLIVGDYEQYF	TGCAGTGCCGACTTACTCATAGTAGGCGACTACGAGCAGTACTTC
TRBV6-2/TRBV6-3	TRBJ2-3	-	-	CASSYEDSRVDTQYF	TGTGCCAGCAGTTACGAGGACTCCCGTGTAGATACGCAGTATTTT
TRBV20-1	TRBJ2-5	TRBD2	-	CSATRSGGGETQYF	TGCAGTGCTACCCGTAGCGGGGGTGGGGAGACCCAGTACTTC
TRBV18	TRBJ2-1	-	-	CASSQINAQGIYNEQFF	TGTGCCAGCTCACAAATTAACGCCCAGGGGATTTACAATGAGCAGTTCTTC
TRBV28	TRBJ1-2	-	once	CASKTGGDLYGYTF	TGTGCCAGCAAAACTGGGGGGGATCTCTATGGCTACACCTTC
TRBV6-2/TRBV6-3	TRBJ1-5	TRBD1	-	CASSKFPGQGVVQPQHF	TGTGCCAGCAGTAAATTTCCGGGACAGGGGGTAGTTCAGCCCCAGCATTTT
TRBV5-1	TRBJ2-5	-	-	CASSLISAKVQETQYF	TGCGCCAGCAGCTTGATTAGCGCAAAAGTCCAAGAGACCCAGTACTTC
TRBV4-1	TRBJ2-5	-	few	CASSQTLETQYF	TGCGCCAGCAGTCAAACCCTAGAGACCCAGTACTTC
TRBV7-3	TRBJ2-3	-	few	CASSFSGHTDTQYF	TGTGCCAGCAGCTTTTCGGGACACACAGATACGCAGTATTTT
TRBV11-2	TRBJ2-3	-	-	CASILGGGSTDTQYF	TGTGCCAGCATCCTCGGGGGTGGGAGCACAGATACGCAGTATTTT
TRBV20-1	TRBJ2-7	TRBD2	-	CSAPPGLAGSYEQYF	TGCAGTGCCCCGCCGGGGCTAGCGGGGTCCTACGAGCAGTACTTC
TRBV20-1	TRBJ2-1	TRBD2	few	CSARPPRLAGSYNEQFF	TGCAGTGCTAGACCTCCCAGACTAGCGGGGAGTTACAATGAGCAGTTCTTC
TRBV20-1	TRBJ1-2	-	few	CSANRDQLDYGYTF	TGCAGTGCTAACAGGGACCAGTTAGACTATGGCTACACCTTC
TRBV6-1	TRBJ2-4	TRBD2	-	CASRDREGLFDKNIQYF	TGTGCCAGCAGGGACCGGGAGGGCCTTTTCGACAAAAACATTCAGTACTTC
TRBV24-1	TRBJ2-3	-	many	CATSDPTDEFGDTQYF	TGTGCCACCAGTGACCCGACCGACGAGTTTGGTGATACGCAGTATTTT
TRBV13	TRBJ2-1	TRBD1	-	CASSFGQGEGHEQFF	TGTGCCAGCAGCTTCGGACAGGGGGAGGGCCATGAGCAGTTCTTC
TRBV4-1	TRBJ2-7	TRBD1	-	CASSRAGQGNNEQYF	TGCGCCAGCAGCCGGGCGGGACAGGGGAACAACGAGCAGTACTTC
TRBV6-5	TRBJ2-1	TRBD1	-	CASSRPGTGGGKQFF	TGTGCCAGCAGTAGACCCGGGACAGGGGGTGGGAAGCAGTTCTTC
TRBV6-2/TRBV6-3	TRBJ2-1	-	few	CASSYKSGIRNEQFF	TGTGCCAGCAGTTATAAATCAGGTATTCGAAATGAGCAGTTCTTC
TRBV28	TRBJ1-5	TRBD1	-	CASSWDRDREDQPQHF	TGTGCCAGCAGTTGGGACCGAGACAGGGAGGATCAGCCCCAGCATTTT
TRBV7-2	TRBJ1-2	-	-	CASSFPPRDPGYTF	TGTGCCAGCAGCTTCCCCCCGAGGGACCCGGGCTACACCTTC
TRBV7-6	TRBJ2-5	-	few	CASSSDPLQRGETQYF	TGTGCCAGCAGCTCCGACCCACTCCAAAGGGGGGAGACCCAGTACTTC
TRBV4-1	TRBJ2-1	-	-	CACSQDNWGSRWNEQFF	TGCGCCTGCAGCCAAGATAACTGGGGAAGTAGGTGGAATGAGCAGTTCTTC
TRBV25-1	TRBJ2-5	-	-	CASSEFGVDKETQYF	TGTGCCAGCAGTGAATTCGGGGTAGATAAAGAGACCCAGTACTTC
TRBV6-2/TRBV6-3	TRBJ1-1	-	once	CASSKGPGEAFF	TGTGCCAGCAGTAAGGGACCGGGTGAAGCTTTCTTT
TRBV20-1	TRBJ1-5	-	-	CSARVGVRQPQHF	TGCAGTGCTAGAGTTGGGGTCCGTCAGCCCCAGCATTTT
TRBV11-2	TRBJ2-5	-	-	CASSTRGAPETQYF	TGTGCCAGCAGCACCCGGGGGGCTCCAGAGACCCAGTACTTC
TRBV7-9	TRBJ2-7	TRBD1	few	CASSLIRTGNYEQYF	TGTGCCAGCAGCTTAATTAGGACAGGGAACTACGAGCAGTACTTC
TRBV5-1	TRBJ1-2	-	-	CASSPVVTGGYGYTF	TGCGCCAGCAGCCCGGTGGTGACAGGAGGATATGGCTACACCTTC
TRBV9	TRBJ2-1	-	-	CASSVGVIRSSIYNEQFF	TGTGCCAGCAGCGTAGGGGTCATAAGGTCTAGCATCTACAATGAGCAGTTCTTC
TRBV13	TRBJ2-1	TRBD2	-	CASSQLLAGGLTEQFF	TGTGCCAGCAGCCAACTACTAGCGGGGGGTTTGACTGAGCAGTTCTTC
TRBV20-1	TRBJ2-7	-	-	CSASPLGGAYEQYF	TGCAGTGCATCCCCCCTCGGGGGCGCCTACGAGCAGTACTTC
TRBV7-9	TRBJ2-7	-	-	CASSMNIGTSSGEQYF	TGTGCCAGCAGCATGAATATAGGGACCTCGTCGGGCGAGCAGTACTTC
TRBV28	TRBJ1-6	TRBD1	-	CASTWGTGDNSPLHF	TGTGCCAGCACCTGGGGGACAGGGGATAATTCACCCCTCCACTTT
TRBV20-1	TRBJ2-1	-	-	CSADRGTSSYNEQFF	TGCAGTGCTGACCGGGGGACCAGCTCCTACAATGAGCAGTTCTTC
TRBV28	TRBJ2-3	TRBD2	-	CAGKPGLAGGPTDTQYF	TGTGCCGGAAAACCGGGACTAGCGGGGGGGCCAACAGATACGCAGTATTTT
TRBV5-1	TRBJ1-1	-	-	CASRIQGGLMNTEAFF	TGCGCCAGCAGGATACAGGGAGGGCTAATGAACACTGAAGCTTTCTTT